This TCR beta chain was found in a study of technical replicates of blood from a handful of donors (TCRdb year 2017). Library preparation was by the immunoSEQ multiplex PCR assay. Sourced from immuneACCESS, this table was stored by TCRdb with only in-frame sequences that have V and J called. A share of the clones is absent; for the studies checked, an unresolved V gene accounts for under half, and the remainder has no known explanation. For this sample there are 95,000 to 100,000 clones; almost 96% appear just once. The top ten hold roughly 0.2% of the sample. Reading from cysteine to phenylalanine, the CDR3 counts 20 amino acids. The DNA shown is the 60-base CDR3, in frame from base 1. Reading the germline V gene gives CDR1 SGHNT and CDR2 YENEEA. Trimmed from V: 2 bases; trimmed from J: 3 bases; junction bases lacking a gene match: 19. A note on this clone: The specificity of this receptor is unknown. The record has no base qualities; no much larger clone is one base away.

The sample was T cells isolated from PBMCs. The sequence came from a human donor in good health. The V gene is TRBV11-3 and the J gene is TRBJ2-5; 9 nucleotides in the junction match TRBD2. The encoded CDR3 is CASSLTALSGGKTLKETQYF. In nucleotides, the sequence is TGTGCCAGCAGCTTAACCGCCCTAAGCGGGGGGAAAACATTAAAAGAGACCCAGTACTTC.